This T cell receptor beta chain was captured by sequencing in a study of T cell responses to AZD1222 COVID-19 vaccine. Points from the study as a whole: Most donors were white British, females outnumbered males, and clonal diversity was possibly underestimated. Baseline testing showed seropositivity in only a handful of AZD1222 recipients.

Worth noting for this clone: The antigen is not known.

Trimming removed 8 bases at V and 0 bases at J, with 13 bases between. This CDR3 is built from 14 residues. The germline V gene encodes CDR1 SEHNR and CDR2 FQNEAQ (reference sequence). The method was immunoSEQ multiplex PCR; TCRdb's version includes in-frame clones alone and lacks a portion of them. The table records around 140,000 clones, approximately 90% of them present only once. The chain joins TRBV7-9 to TRBJ1-1, with TRBD1 as a possible D gene (5 bases). Sequencing was performed on peripheral blood, taken on day 0 of AZD1222 vaccination. This TCR came from an adult in good health. The CDR3 nucleotides are TGTGCCAGCCGGAAGGCGGGGGTGAACACTGAAGCTTTCTTT. Protein product: CASRKAGVNTEAFF.